A selection of T cell receptor beta chains follows, all from one sample in a study of tumor-infiltrating lymphocytes in localized non-small cell lung cancer. Repertoires were generated with immunoSEQ multiplex PCR, while TCRdb's copy carries only in-frame clones and drops some. The sample has about 12,000 clones, about 66% seen once. Sequencing was carried out using lung tumor tissue. The receptors here all came from a human donor with non-small cell lung cancer. The CDR3 runs from the conserved cysteine through the conserved F or W. The order of the fields is V gene, J gene, clone size, D gene, CDR3 DNA, CDR3 protein. A D gene is named only where the DNA matches it firmly. Size tells how often a clone was seen (once, few, many) or the class of an expanded clone, and some rows leave it out.

>TRBV4-1|TRBJ2-1|.|TRBD1
TGCGCCAGCAGCCAAGACCCGGGACAGGGGGAAGGCAATGAGCAGTTCTTC
CASSQDPGQGEGNEQFF
>TRBV6-6|TRBJ1-2|few|.
TGTGCCAGCAGTTACTCAGAGACGGCCTATGGCTACACCTTC
CASSYSETAYGYTF
>TRBV6-1|TRBJ1-6|medium-sized|.
TGTGCCAGCAGTGAATTCCTCCACTTT
CASSEFLHF
>TRBV30|TRBJ1-2|.|.
TGTGCCCTATCTCAGGGGAACAACTATGGCTACACCTTC
CALSQGNNYGYTF
>TRBV30|TRBJ2-1|once|.
TGTGCCTGGAGTGAGTGGAGGGGCGGTGAGCAGTTCTTC
CAWSEWRGGEQFF
>TRBV5-4|TRBJ2-1|.|TRBD2
TGTGCCAGCAGACTAGCGGGGGGGTTTTTTACTAATGAGCAGTTCTTC
CASRLAGGFFTNEQFF
>TRBV28|TRBJ2-7|once|TRBD2
TGTGCCAGCAGTAGTGGGAGGGGCTTCGGATTCGAGCAGTACTTC
CASSSGRGFGFEQYF
>TRBV5-4|TRBJ2-3|once|TRBD2
TGTGCCAGCAGCCCGGGTAGCGGGACGAACACAGATACGCAGTATTTT
CASSPGSGTNTDTQYF
>TRBV6-4|TRBJ1-6|medium-sized|.
TGTGCCAGCAGTGACGGGGACGCGACTTCACCCCTCCACTTT
CASSDGDATSPLHF
>TRBV9|TRBJ2-3|.|TRBD2
TGTGCCAGCAGCGTAGTAGCGGGAGAAGATACGCAGTATTTT
CASSVVAGEDTQYF
>TRBV7-9|TRBJ2-7|.|.
TGTGCCAGCAGCTCAGGGTTATACGAGCAGTACTTC
CASSSGLYEQYF
>TRBV28|TRBJ2-7|few|TRBD2
TGTGCCAGCAGGAGAACTAGCGGGGGGACCTACGAGCAGTACTTC
CASRRTSGGTYEQYF
>TRBV7-2|TRBJ2-7|.|TRBD2
TGTGCCAGCAGCCCGGACAGCGGGAGTCTTTCCTACGAGCAGTACTTC
CASSPDSGSLSYEQYF
>TRBV5-1|TRBJ2-2|.|TRBD1
TGCGCCAGCAGCTTGGGACAGGGAACTGCCGGGGAGCTGTTTTTT
CASSLGQGTAGELFF
>TRBV6-1|TRBJ2-7|.|TRBD1
TGTGCCAGCAGTGCAACGGTCGGGACAGCCTTCTACGAGCAGTACTTC
CASSATVGTAFYEQYF
>TRBV5-1|TRBJ1-1|.|.
TGCGCCAGCAGCCGAGGAAGGGACACTGAAGCTTTCTTT
CASSRGRDTEAFF
>TRBV5-1|TRBJ1-4|few|.
TGCGCCAGCAGACAGGGAGCTAATGAAAAACTGTTTTTT
CASRQGANEKLFF
>TRBV5-4|TRBJ1-4|.|.
TGTGCCAGCAGCTTGGGAGTAGTTGCAACTAATGAAAAACTGTTTTTT
CASSLGVVATNEKLFF
>TRBV11-2|TRBJ2-3|.|.
TGTGCCAGCAGCGCCTACGGGTATACGCAGTATTTT
CASSAYGYTQYF
>TRBV6-6|TRBJ1-2|.|.
TGTGCCAGCAGTTCGGGACCCTCAGAGACCTTC
CASSSGPSETF
>TRBV29-1|TRBJ2-7|.|.
TGCAGCGTTGAAGGGGCCACTAGTACAACCTACGAGCAGTACTTC
CSVEGATSTTYEQYF
>TRBV14|TRBJ2-1|medium-sized|TRBD2
TGTGCCAGCAGCCAAGGAGCGGGGCGCCAAGGCAATGAGCAGTTCTTC
CASSQGAGRQGNEQFF
>TRBV5-1|TRBJ2-1|.|.
TGCGCCAGCAGCGTACAGCTCAATGAGCAGTTCTTC
CASSVQLNEQFF
>TRBV18|TRBJ1-2|.|TRBD1
TGTGCCAGCTCACCAGGGACAGGGAACGGCTACACCTTC
CASSPGTGNGYTF
>TRBV4-1|TRBJ2-1|few|.
TGCGCCAGCAGCCAAGACCGGGACTTCCCAAATGAGCAGTTCTTC
CASSQDRDFPNEQFF
>TRBV5-1|TRBJ2-7|few|TRBD1
TGCGCCAGCAGCTTGGCCACGGGCAGGGGGCGCGAGCAGTACTTC
CASSLATGRGREQYF
>TRBV5-1|TRBJ2-3|.|TRBD2
TGCGCCAGCAGCTTGGAGGAGCGGGGGGGCATGTATTTT
CASSLEERGGMYF
>TRBV10-2|TRBJ2-5|.|.
TGCGCCAGCAGTGAGGGCAAGTTCATGGAGACCCAGTACTTC
CASSEGKFMETQYF
>TRBV2|TRBJ1-2|few|TRBD1
TGTGCCAGCAGTTGGGACAGGGCTGACTATGGCTACACCTTC
CASSWDRADYGYTF
>TRBV20-1|TRBJ2-7|once|.
TGCAGTGCTCTCGGGGGCGACGAGCAGTACTTC
CSALGGDEQYF
>TRBV12-5|TRBJ2-5|.|.
TGTGCTAGTGGCTTACAAGAGACCCAGTACTTC
CASGLQETQYF
>TRBV5-1|TRBJ2-3|medium-sized|.
TGCGCCAGCTGGGACCGAGCTAGCACAGATACGCAGTATTTT
CASWDRASTDTQYF
>TRBV5-6|TRBJ2-3|few|TRBD1
TGTGCCAGCAGCCTCTGGGGACAGCCCACAGATACGCAGTATTTT
CASSLWGQPTDTQYF
>TRBV19|TRBJ2-2|.|.
TGTGCCAGTAGTGTCAGGGGCACCGGGGAGCTGTTTTTT
CASSVRGTGELFF
>TRBV6-1|TRBJ1-1|medium-sized|.
TGTGCCAGCACTAGAGAACCTGCCAGCACTGAAGCTTTCTTT
CASTREPASTEAFF
>TRBV10-3|TRBJ1-3|once|TRBD1
TGTGCCATCAATAACGTAGTGGGACAGGCTAAGGGAAACACCATATATTTT
CAINNVVGQAKGNTIYF
>TRBV7-2|TRBJ1-2|large|TRBD1
TGTGCCAGCAGCCCGACAGGGGGCAATATTGGCTACACCTTC
CASSPTGGNIGYTF
>TRBV2|TRBJ2-5|.|TRBD2
TGTGCCAGCAGGACTAGCGGAGGGGAGACCCAGTACTTC
CASRTSGGETQYF
>TRBV6-6|TRBJ1-3|.|TRBD1
TGTGCCAGCAGGGGCGGGACAGTCTCTGGAAACACCATATATTTT
CASRGGTVSGNTIYF
>TRBV7-8|TRBJ1-2|.|.
TGTGCCAGCAGCCCGGACAGTAACTATGGCTACACCTTC
CASSPDSNYGYTF
>TRBV13|TRBJ1-6|few|.
TGTGCCAGCAGCTTAAGGGGGAGAGGGCCCCCCTCCCCCTCACCCCTCCACTTT
CASSLRGRGPPSPSPLHF
>TRBV10-3|TRBJ1-4|.|.
TGTGCCATCAGTGGTGGGACCGAGGAACTGTTTTTT
CAISGGTEELFF
>TRBV5-5|TRBJ2-3|medium-sized|TRBD2
TGTGCCAGCAGCTTGGCTGGCGGGAGGGCAACAGATACGCAGTATTTT
CASSLAGGRATDTQYF
>TRBV2|TRBJ2-1|.|.
TGTGCCAGCAGTCTGACTAATGTCGAGCAGTTCTTC
CASSLTNVEQFF
>TRBV7-8|TRBJ2-7|.|.
TGTGCCAGCAGCCTTGGGACCTCCGCTTCCTACGAGCAGTACTTC
CASSLGTSASYEQYF
>TRBV7-9|TRBJ1-2|.|TRBD1
TGTGCCAGCAGCGATGACAGGGGTGCCTATGGCTACACCTTC
CASSDDRGAYGYTF